Listed below are T cell receptor beta chains from one sample, sequenced in a study of long-term antiretroviral therapy in people with HIV. Using immunoSEQ multiplex PCR, the repertoire was profiled, and TCRdb retains in-frame clones only, with some absent. The sample lists 25,000 or so clones, over 75% seen once, with approximately 8.5% in the top ten. Sample: unsorted PBMCs, taken 1.5 years before starting antiretroviral therapy. These receptors originate from a man aged 18 to 30 with HIV. The CDR3 runs from the conserved cysteine through the conserved F or W. Each record gives: CDR3 DNA, CDR3 protein, J gene, clone size, V gene, D gene. A D gene is named only where the DNA matches it firmly. Clone size is not always given. Where it is, it says once, few, many or a class for expanded clones.

CDR3 DNA: TGTGCCATCAGAGGCGAAGGACTAGCGGGGGCCAATGAGCAGTTCTTC
CDR3 protein: CAIRGEGLAGANEQFF
J gene: TRBJ2-1
clone size: .
V gene: TRBV10-3
D gene: TRBD2

CDR3 DNA: TGCGCCAGCAGCCAGAGCGGGACTAGCGAAGAGACCCAGTACTTC
CDR3 protein: CASSQSGTSEETQYF
J gene: TRBJ2-5
clone size: .
V gene: TRBV4-3
D gene: TRBD2

CDR3 DNA: TGTGCCAGTAGTGCCGGGCGGGGATACGAGCAGTACTTC
CDR3 protein: CASSAGRGYEQYF
J gene: TRBJ2-7
clone size: .
V gene: TRBV19
D gene: .

CDR3 DNA: TGTGCCAGCAGCCCAACTTCTATGATGCCCTACAATGAGCAGTTCTTC
CDR3 protein: CASSPTSMMPYNEQFF
J gene: TRBJ2-1
clone size: .
V gene: TRBV4-2
D gene: .

CDR3 DNA: TGTGCCAGCAGTGCGTACCGACTTCGGGACAATGAGCAGTTCTTC
CDR3 protein: CASSAYRLRDNEQFF
J gene: TRBJ2-1
clone size: .
V gene: TRBV27
D gene: .

CDR3 DNA: TGCGCCAGCAGCACGGGGACAGGAGAGACCCAGTACTTC
CDR3 protein: CASSTGTGETQYF
J gene: TRBJ2-5
clone size: .
V gene: TRBV5-1
D gene: TRBD1

CDR3 DNA: TGCAGCTCCGGACCGACGGCCTACGAGCAGTACTTC
CDR3 protein: CSSGPTAYEQYF
J gene: TRBJ2-7
clone size: once
V gene: TRBV29-1
D gene: .

CDR3 DNA: TGTGCCAGCAGCCTCCTAAAGGGGAGAGACTACAATGAGCAGTTCTTC
CDR3 protein: CASSLLKGRDYNEQFF
J gene: TRBJ2-1
clone size: .
V gene: TRBV5-6
D gene: .

CDR3 DNA: TGTGCCAGCAGCTTAACGACTAGCGGCTACAATGAGCAGTTCTTC
CDR3 protein: CASSLTTSGYNEQFF
J gene: TRBJ2-1
clone size: .
V gene: TRBV7-3
D gene: TRBD2

CDR3 DNA: TGCGCCAGCAGCTGGGGACCGGGGAACTCCTACGAGCAGTACTTC
CDR3 protein: CASSWGPGNSYEQYF
J gene: TRBJ2-7
clone size: .
V gene: TRBV5-1
D gene: .

CDR3 DNA: TGTGCCAGCTCACCACCGTGGGCAGGGATTTACAATGAGCAGTTCTTC
CDR3 protein: CASSPPWAGIYNEQFF
J gene: TRBJ2-1
clone size: .
V gene: TRBV18
D gene: .

CDR3 DNA: TGTGCCAGCACCCCCACTAGCGGGAGGAACACCGGGGAGCTGTTTTTT
CDR3 protein: CASTPTSGRNTGELFF
J gene: TRBJ2-2
clone size: few
V gene: TRBV7-2
D gene: TRBD2

CDR3 DNA: TGTGCCAGCAGTTACTCCCCCTCCTACGAGCAGTACTTC
CDR3 protein: CASSYSPSYEQYF
J gene: TRBJ2-7
clone size: .
V gene: TRBV6-6
D gene: .

CDR3 DNA: TGTGCCAGCAGTTTGACTGGGGCCAACGTCCTGACTTTC
CDR3 protein: CASSLTGANVLTF
J gene: TRBJ2-6
clone size: .
V gene: TRBV27
D gene: .

CDR3 DNA: TGTGCTAGTGGGCCGGAGGTTGGTGAAGCTTTCTTT
CDR3 protein: CASGPEVGEAFF
J gene: TRBJ1-1
clone size: .
V gene: TRBV12-5
D gene: .

CDR3 DNA: TGTGCCAGCTCACCCTTTTACCTACACCAGAAAAACATTCAGTACTTC
CDR3 protein: CASSPFYLHQKNIQYF
J gene: TRBJ2-4
clone size: .
V gene: TRBV18
D gene: .

CDR3 DNA: TGTGCCAGCAGTGAATCAGATCCAACCGCAATCTACGAGCAGTACTTC
CDR3 protein: CASSESDPTAIYEQYF
J gene: TRBJ2-7
clone size: .
V gene: TRBV6-1
D gene: .

CDR3 DNA: TGTGCCAGTAGTATTAGGACCTCTGGCTACACCTTC
CDR3 protein: CASSIRTSGYTF
J gene: TRBJ1-2
clone size: .
V gene: TRBV19
D gene: .

CDR3 DNA: TGCGCCAGCAGCTCCGGGACAGGTGTCTCCGGCTCTGGGGCCAACGTCCTGACTTTC
CDR3 protein: CASSSGTGVSGSGANVLTF
J gene: TRBJ2-6
clone size: .
V gene: TRBV5-1
D gene: TRBD1

CDR3 DNA: TGTGCCAGCAGCCTAACAGGGGCGTCGGGCAATCAGCCCCAGCATTTT
CDR3 protein: CASSLTGASGNQPQHF
J gene: TRBJ1-5
clone size: few
V gene: TRBV27
D gene: TRBD1

CDR3 DNA: TGCGCCAGCAGCCGTAAGCTAGCGGGAGCTTCGAACACCGGGGAGCTGTTTTTT
CDR3 protein: CASSRKLAGASNTGELFF
J gene: TRBJ2-2
clone size: .
V gene: TRBV4-3
D gene: TRBD2

CDR3 DNA: TGCGCCAGCAGTCAGCCCGGACAGAACACTGAAGCTTTCTTT
CDR3 protein: CASSQPGQNTEAFF
J gene: TRBJ1-1
clone size: .
V gene: TRBV23-1
D gene: .

CDR3 DNA: TGTGCCAGCAGTAAAAGACAGGGGTCGGATCAGCCCCAGCATTTT
CDR3 protein: CASSKRQGSDQPQHF
J gene: TRBJ1-5
clone size: .
V gene: TRBV6-4
D gene: TRBD1

CDR3 DNA: TGTGCCAGCAGTGATGACAGTTATTCACCCCTCCACTTT
CDR3 protein: CASSDDSYSPLHF
J gene: TRBJ1-6
clone size: few
V gene: TRBV6-6
D gene: .

CDR3 DNA: TGTGCCAGCAGCCTCTTCGGACCCGGAAAGCAGCCTCAGCATTTT
CDR3 protein: CASSLFGPGKQPQHF
J gene: TRBJ1-5
clone size: .
V gene: TRBV28
D gene: .

CDR3 DNA: TGTGCCAGCAGCCCTGCGCCCGGACCCCCCGAGCAGTACTTC
CDR3 protein: CASSPAPGPPEQYF
J gene: TRBJ2-7
clone size: .
V gene: TRBV5-6
D gene: .

CDR3 DNA: TGTGCCAGCATCCCTACCGGGACAGGGGACGAGCAGTACTTC
CDR3 protein: CASIPTGTGDEQYF
J gene: TRBJ2-7
clone size: .
V gene: TRBV6-6
D gene: TRBD1

CDR3 DNA: TGTGCCAGCAGCCCTGACAAATTTACCTACGAGCAGTACTTC
CDR3 protein: CASSPDKFTYEQYF
J gene: TRBJ2-7
clone size: few
V gene: TRBV7-2
D gene: .

CDR3 DNA: TGTGCCAGCAGTCAACAGGGGGCAGACATTCAGTACTTC
CDR3 protein: CASSQQGADIQYF
J gene: TRBJ2-4
clone size: .
V gene: TRBV6-6
D gene: TRBD1

CDR3 DNA: TGTGCCAGCAGTTCCCCGACAGGGGGCCGCAACGAGCAGTACTTC
CDR3 protein: CASSSPTGGRNEQYF
J gene: TRBJ2-7
clone size: .
V gene: TRBV27
D gene: TRBD1

CDR3 DNA: TGTGCCACCGAGCGGGAGTTTAATGAGCAGTTCTTC
CDR3 protein: CATEREFNEQFF
J gene: TRBJ2-1
clone size: once
V gene: TRBV28
D gene: TRBD2

CDR3 DNA: TGTGCCACCAGCAGAGAAATAGGACTAGCGGTCTACGAGCAGTACTTC
CDR3 protein: CATSREIGLAVYEQYF
J gene: TRBJ2-7
clone size: .
V gene: TRBV15
D gene: TRBD2

CDR3 DNA: TGTGCCTGGAGTGTACTGGCTGAAGGAAACACCATATATTTT
CDR3 protein: CAWSVLAEGNTIYF
J gene: TRBJ1-3
clone size: .
V gene: TRBV30
D gene: .

CDR3 DNA: TGTGCCAGCAGCGGAGCCGACACTCGCGCCGGGGAGCTGTTTTTT
CDR3 protein: CASSGADTRAGELFF
J gene: TRBJ2-2
clone size: .
V gene: TRBV7-2
D gene: .

CDR3 DNA: TGTGCCAGCAGCTTCCCCGGGACAGGGACTAGCACAGATACGCAGTATTTT
CDR3 protein: CASSFPGTGTSTDTQYF
J gene: TRBJ2-3
clone size: .
V gene: TRBV7-9
D gene: TRBD1

CDR3 DNA: TGTGCCACAGATGAGCAGTTCTTC
CDR3 protein: CATDEQFF
J gene: TRBJ2-1
clone size: few
V gene: TRBV6-1
D gene: .

CDR3 DNA: TGTGCCAGCAGTTTATGGGGAGGCGGAATTGGCTACACCTTC
CDR3 protein: CASSLWGGGIGYTF
J gene: TRBJ1-2
clone size: .
V gene: TRBV27
D gene: .

CDR3 DNA: TGTGCCAGCAGTACCCGGGACAACACAGATACGCAGTATTTT
CDR3 protein: CASSTRDNTDTQYF
J gene: TRBJ2-3
clone size: .
V gene: TRBV6-4
D gene: .

CDR3 DNA: TGTGCCTGGAGGCGGCAGGCGTTGAACACTGAAGCTTTCTTT
CDR3 protein: CAWRRQALNTEAFF
J gene: TRBJ1-1
clone size: .
V gene: TRBV30
D gene: .

CDR3 DNA: TGTGCCAGCAGCCAAGGCGCGACAGGGGCCTCCTACGAGCAGTACTTC
CDR3 protein: CASSQGATGASYEQYF
J gene: TRBJ2-7
clone size: .
V gene: TRBV14
D gene: TRBD1

CDR3 DNA: TGTGCCAGCAGCGTAGAGTATTCGGGACTAGCGGGAAAGGCCGGGGAGCTGTTTTTT
CDR3 protein: CASSVEYSGLAGKAGELFF
J gene: TRBJ2-2
clone size: .
V gene: TRBV9
D gene: TRBD2

CDR3 DNA: TGTGCCAGCACGGGGTTTTCTGGGGCCAACGTCCTGACTTTC
CDR3 protein: CASTGFSGANVLTF
J gene: TRBJ2-6
clone size: .
V gene: TRBV6-5
D gene: .

CDR3 DNA: TGTGCCAGTAGCCAAATTAGCAATCAGCCCCAGCATTTT
CDR3 protein: CASSQISNQPQHF
J gene: TRBJ1-5
clone size: .
V gene: TRBV19
D gene: .

CDR3 DNA: TGTGCCAGCAGCTTAGGGCCTCGCCAATACGAGCAGTACTTC
CDR3 protein: CASSLGPRQYEQYF
J gene: TRBJ2-7
clone size: .
V gene: TRBV7-2
D gene: .

CDR3 DNA: TGTGCCTGGACAGTGTACTACGAGCAGTACTTC
CDR3 protein: CAWTVYYEQYF
J gene: TRBJ2-7
clone size: few
V gene: TRBV30
D gene: .

CDR3 DNA: TGTGCCAGCAGCCCCGGGACCGCTCATAACTATGGCTACACCTTC
CDR3 protein: CASSPGTAHNYGYTF
J gene: TRBJ1-2
clone size: .
V gene: TRBV28
D gene: .

CDR3 DNA: TGTGCCAGCAGCTCCCGCGCAGGGAGCTCCTACGAGCAGTACTTC
CDR3 protein: CASSSRAGSSYEQYF
J gene: TRBJ2-7
clone size: .
V gene: TRBV7-2
D gene: .

CDR3 DNA: TGTGCCACCAGCAGAGAACGCAGGGGGCTTTACGAGCAGTACTTC
CDR3 protein: CATSRERRGLYEQYF
J gene: TRBJ2-7
clone size: .
V gene: TRBV15
D gene: TRBD1

CDR3 DNA: TGTGCCAGCGGGGCAAAATTGCAGTTCTTC
CDR3 protein: CASGAKLQFF
J gene: TRBJ2-1
clone size: .
V gene: TRBV7-9
D gene: .

CDR3 DNA: TGTGCCAGTTCCTCGGGACAGGGAACCTCTCGCGAGCAGTACTTC
CDR3 protein: CASSSGQGTSREQYF
J gene: TRBJ2-7
clone size: .
V gene: TRBV2
D gene: TRBD1